This TCR beta chain is drawn from a study of OX40 agonist ivuxolimab in advanced cancers. Study overall: In this cohort, patients received ivuxolimab, an agonistic anti-OX40 (CD134) antibody. Of mixed ages from about 23 to 90 and averaging roughly 66 years, the group was about 80% male. Enrollees could have had prior anti-PD-1, anti-PD-L1 or anti-CTLA-4 therapy, which 40% to 45% had received. Points from the study as a whole: CD4+ and CD8+ blood T cells expanded clonally by week 6 at 0.1 to 3.0 mg/kg.

Germline V lookup: CDR1 MGHRA, CDR2 YSYEKL. The CDR3 spans 17 residues. V lost 5 bases, J lost 2 bases, and 21 bases lay in between. A word on this clone: The antigen is unknown.

Repertoires were generated with immunoSEQ multiplex PCR, while TCRdb's copy carries only in-frame clones and drops some. The profile covers about 96,000 clones, with about 90% appearing a single time and around 1.6% taken by the ten largest. V usage is TRBV4-1 and J usage is TRBJ1-1; the D gene is possibly TRBD1 (5 bases). Sequencing used CD4+ or CD8+ T cells sorted from blood, obtained in a trial of the OX40 agonist ivuxolimab. The receptor was isolated from an adult with an advanced solid tumor such as melanoma, head and neck, liver or kidney cancer. CDR3 sequence: CASSKGLILGGNTEAFF. The CDR3 DNA is TGCGCCAGCAGCAAAGGCCTAATTCTGGGGGGAAACACTGAAGCTTTCTTT.